In its sample, the clone carrying this TCR beta chain was seen a few times. V lost 10 bases to trimming and J lost 7 bases, with 23 bases between them. Germline CDR1 is MNHEY and CDR2 is SMNVEV (reference sequence). This CDR3 has 15 residues. The TCR beta repertoire was assessed by survey-level immunoSEQ sequencing. Sequenced by immunoSEQ multiplex PCR; TCRdb stores in-frame clones only, minus some. The sample has around 49,000 clones; 93% are singletons. The genes are TRBV27 and TRBJ2-1; D is unresolved. The TCR originated in a man aged 40-50 years with rheumatoid arthritis. Sequenced material: PBMCs. The CDR3 spells CATRRESGFQNEQFF. CDR3 DNA sequence: TGTGCCACCAGACGCGAATCAGGTTTTCAGAATGAGCAGTTCTTC.